This T cell receptor beta chain emerged from a study of regulatory dendritic cells for organ transplantation. Germline V gene lookup returns CDR1 LGHNT and CDR2 FRNRAP. The junction had 17 bases not matched to a gene; V was cut back by 1 base and J by 1 base. The CDR3 sequence is 20 residues long. Allogeneic regulatory or mature dendritic cells were co-cultured for more than 4 days with CFSE-labeled sorted T cells at 1:10. This table comes from immunoSEQ multiplex PCR, and its TCRdb copy is limited to in-frame clones, with some not included. Found here are some 11,000 clones, 65% to 85% of them singletons; the top ten hold 2% to 3%. A remark on this clone: Its antigen is not known.

Sequencing was performed on memory CD4+ T cells from blood cultured with regulatory dendritic cells. Subset denoted: CD45RO+ memory T cells. The chain carries TRBV12-5 and TRBJ1-1, with 8 bases identical to TRBD1. This sequence was found in a human donor in good health. This CDR3 reads CASGLADRWTGTTANTEAFF. The CDR3 DNA reads TGTGCTAGTGGTTTGGCCGATCGTTGGACAGGGACAACCGCGAACACTGAAGCTTTCTTT.